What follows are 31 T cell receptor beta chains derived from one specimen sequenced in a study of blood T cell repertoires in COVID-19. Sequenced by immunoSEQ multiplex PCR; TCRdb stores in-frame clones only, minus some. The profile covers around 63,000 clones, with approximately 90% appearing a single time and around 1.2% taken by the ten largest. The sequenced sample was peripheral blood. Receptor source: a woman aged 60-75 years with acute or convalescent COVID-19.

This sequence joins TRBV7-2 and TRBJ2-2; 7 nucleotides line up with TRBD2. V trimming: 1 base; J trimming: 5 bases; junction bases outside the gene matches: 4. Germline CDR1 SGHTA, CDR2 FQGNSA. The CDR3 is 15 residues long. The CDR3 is CASSLGGGRTGELFF. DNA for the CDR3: TGTGCCAGCAGCTTAGGGGGAGGGCGGACCGGGGAGCTGTTTTTT.

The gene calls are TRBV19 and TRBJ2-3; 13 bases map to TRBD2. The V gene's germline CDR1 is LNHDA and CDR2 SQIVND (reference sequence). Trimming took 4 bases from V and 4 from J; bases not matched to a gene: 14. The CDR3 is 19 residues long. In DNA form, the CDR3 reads TGTGCCAGTAGTAGGACTAGCGGGGGTCCCCAAGGCACAGCAGATACGCAGTATTTT. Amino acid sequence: CASSRTSGGPQGTADTQYF.

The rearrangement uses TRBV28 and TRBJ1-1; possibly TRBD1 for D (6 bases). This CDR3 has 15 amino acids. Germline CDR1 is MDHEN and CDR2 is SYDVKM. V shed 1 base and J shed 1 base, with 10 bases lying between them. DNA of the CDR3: TGTGCCAGCAGTTTATCGGGCAGGGGGAACACTGAAGCTTTCTTT. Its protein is CASSLSGRGNTEAFF.

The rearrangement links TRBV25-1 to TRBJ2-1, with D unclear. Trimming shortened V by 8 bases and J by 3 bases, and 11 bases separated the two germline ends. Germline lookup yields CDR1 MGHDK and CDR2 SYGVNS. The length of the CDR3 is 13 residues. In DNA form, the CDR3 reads TGTGCCAGCGGTAGTCCAGGCTACAATGAGCAGTTCTTC. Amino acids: CASGSPGYNEQFF.

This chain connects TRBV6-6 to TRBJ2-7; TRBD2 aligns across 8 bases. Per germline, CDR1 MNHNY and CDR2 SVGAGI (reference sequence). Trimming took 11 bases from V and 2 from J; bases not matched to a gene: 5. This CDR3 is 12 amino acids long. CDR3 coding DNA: TGTGCCTCCGGGGGGGGTCCCTACGAGCAGTACGTC. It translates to CASGGGPYEQYV.

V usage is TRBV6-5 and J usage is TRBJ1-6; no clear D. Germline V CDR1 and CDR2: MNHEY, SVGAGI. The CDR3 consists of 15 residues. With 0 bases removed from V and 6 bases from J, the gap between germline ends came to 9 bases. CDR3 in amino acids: CASSYSRDPNSPLHF. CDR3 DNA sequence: TGTGCCAGCAGTTACTCGAGGGATCCTAATTCACCCCTCCACTTT.

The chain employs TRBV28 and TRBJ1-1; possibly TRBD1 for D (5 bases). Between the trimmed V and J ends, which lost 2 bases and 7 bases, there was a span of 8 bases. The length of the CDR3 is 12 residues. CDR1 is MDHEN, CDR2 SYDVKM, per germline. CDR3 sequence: CASSLRGNEAFF. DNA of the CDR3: TGTGCCAGCAGTTTAAGGGGAAATGAAGCTTTCTTT.

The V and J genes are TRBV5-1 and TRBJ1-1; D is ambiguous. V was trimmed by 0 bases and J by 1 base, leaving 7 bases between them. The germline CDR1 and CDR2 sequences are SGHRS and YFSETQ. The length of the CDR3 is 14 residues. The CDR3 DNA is TGCGCCAGCAGCTTGGGGGGAGGGAACACTGAAGCTTTCTTT. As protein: CASSLGGGNTEAFF.

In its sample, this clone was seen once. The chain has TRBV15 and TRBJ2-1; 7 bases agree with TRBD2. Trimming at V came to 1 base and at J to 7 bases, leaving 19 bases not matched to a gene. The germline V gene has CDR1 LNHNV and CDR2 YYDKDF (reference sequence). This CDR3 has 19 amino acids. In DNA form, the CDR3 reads TGTGCCACCAGCAGAGTCCTGGCTTTAGGGCGGGAGTTGCGGAATGAGCAGTTCTTC. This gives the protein CATSRVLALGRELRNEQFF.

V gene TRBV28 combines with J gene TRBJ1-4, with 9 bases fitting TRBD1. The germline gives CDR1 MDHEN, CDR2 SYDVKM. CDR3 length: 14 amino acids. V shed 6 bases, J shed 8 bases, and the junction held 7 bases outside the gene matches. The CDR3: CASSPDRGLEKLFF. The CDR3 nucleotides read TGTGCCAGCAGCCCGGACAGGGGACTGGAAAAACTGTTTTTT.

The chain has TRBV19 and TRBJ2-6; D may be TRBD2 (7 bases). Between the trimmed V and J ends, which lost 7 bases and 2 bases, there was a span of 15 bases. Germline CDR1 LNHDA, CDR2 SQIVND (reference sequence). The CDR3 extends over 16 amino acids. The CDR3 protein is CASKAGAIAGANVLTF. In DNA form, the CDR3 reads TGTGCCAGTAAGGCGGGGGCGATCGCTGGGGCCAACGTCCTGACTTTC.

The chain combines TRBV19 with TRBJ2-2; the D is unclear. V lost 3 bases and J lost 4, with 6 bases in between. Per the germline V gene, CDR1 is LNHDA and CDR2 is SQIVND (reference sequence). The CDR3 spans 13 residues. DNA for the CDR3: TGTGCCAGTAGTATGTCCATCACCGGGGAGCTGTTTTTT. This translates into CASSMSITGELFF.

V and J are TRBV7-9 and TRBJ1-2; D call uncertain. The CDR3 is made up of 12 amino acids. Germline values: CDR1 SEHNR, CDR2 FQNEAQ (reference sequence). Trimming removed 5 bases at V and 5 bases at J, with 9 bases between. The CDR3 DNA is TGTGCCAGCAGCCCGCTCGAGTATGGCTACACCTTC. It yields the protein CASSPLEYGYTF.

This CDR3 is CASGPGQARGYTF. The CDR3 DNA follows: TGTGCTAGTGGCCCCGGACAGGCAAGGGGCTACACCTTC. V gene TRBV12-5 combines with J gene TRBJ1-2; TRBD1 agrees at 7 bases. Germline trimming cut 6 bases from V and 8 bases from J; bases unmatched to any gene: 9. CDR1 and CDR2 from the germline V gene are LGHNT and FRNRAP. There are 13 residues in the CDR3.

CDR3 region: CASSLGGGRLYGYTF. The CDR3 DNA follows: TGTGCCAGCAGTTTAGGAGGGGGCCGGCTATATGGCTACACCTTC. The chain links TRBV28 to TRBJ1-2; 7 bases fit TRBD1. Per germline, CDR1 MDHEN and CDR2 SYDVKM. Trimming removed 2 bases from V and 5 bases from J; junction bases left unmatched: 8. The CDR3 totals 15 residues.

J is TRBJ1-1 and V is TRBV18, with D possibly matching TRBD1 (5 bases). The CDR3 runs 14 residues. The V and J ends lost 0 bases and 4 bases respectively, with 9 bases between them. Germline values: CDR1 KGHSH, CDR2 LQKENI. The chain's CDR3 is CASSPPGRGTEAFF. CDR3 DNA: TGTGCCAGCTCACCACCGGGGAGGGGCACTGAAGCTTTCTTT.

The CDR3 DNA follows: TGTGCCAGCAGTTCAGGGTCCTATGGCTACACCTTC. This sequence encodes CASSSGSYGYTF. The chain links TRBV6-5 to TRBJ1-2, with D possibly matching TRBD1 (5 bases). CDR1 MNHEY and CDR2 SVGAGI come from the germline V gene. This CDR3 region has 12 residues. Trimming left V 4 bases short and J 4 bases short, with 7 bases between.

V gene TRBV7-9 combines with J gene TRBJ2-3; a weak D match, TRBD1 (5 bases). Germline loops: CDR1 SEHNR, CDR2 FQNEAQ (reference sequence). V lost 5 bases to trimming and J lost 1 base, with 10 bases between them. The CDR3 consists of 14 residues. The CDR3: CASSLSTGTDTQYF. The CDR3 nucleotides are TGTGCCAGCAGCCTATCGACAGGCACAGATACGCAGTATTTT. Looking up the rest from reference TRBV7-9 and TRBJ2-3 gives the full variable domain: DTGVSQNPRHKITKRGQNVTFRCDPISEHNRLYWYRQTLGQGPEFLTYFQNEAQLEKSRLLSDRFSAERPKGSFSTLEIQRTEQGDSAMYLCASSLSTGTDTQYFGPGTRLTVL.

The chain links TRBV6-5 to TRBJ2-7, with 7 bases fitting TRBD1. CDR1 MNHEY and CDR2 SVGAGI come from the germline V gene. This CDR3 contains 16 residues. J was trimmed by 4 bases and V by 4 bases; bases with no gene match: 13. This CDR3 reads CASSSPGTVYPYEQYV. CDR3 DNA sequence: TGTGCCAGCAGTTCTCCCGGGACAGTCTATCCTTACGAGCAGTACGTC.

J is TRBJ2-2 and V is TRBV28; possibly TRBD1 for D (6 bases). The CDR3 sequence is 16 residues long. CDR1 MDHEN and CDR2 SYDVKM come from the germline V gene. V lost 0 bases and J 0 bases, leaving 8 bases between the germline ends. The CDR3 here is CASSLWQGSNTGELFF. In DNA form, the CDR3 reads TGTGCCAGCAGTTTATGGCAGGGGTCGAACACCGGGGAGCTGTTTTTT.

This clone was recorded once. The CDR3 region has the DNA TGCGCCAGCAGTGAGTCGCGGGCTTTCTTT. It encodes CASSESRAFF. This chain links TRBV10-2 with TRBJ1-1, with no clear D. Germline CDR1 is WSHSY and CDR2 is SAAADI. Trimming took 0 bases from V and 11 from J, leaving 4 bases between them. The CDR3 has 10 residues.

The CDR3 coding sequence is TGTGCCATCAGTGAGTCGGGGGCAGGGGAAGCTTTCTTT. This sequence encodes CAISESGAGEAFF. V gene TRBV10-3 combines with J gene TRBJ1-1, with D perhaps TRBD1 (6 bases). The CDR3 covers 13 residues. V was shortened by 0 bases and J by 8 bases, with 10 bases between the two germline ends. Looked up from germline, CDR1 is ENHRY and CDR2 is SYGVKD.

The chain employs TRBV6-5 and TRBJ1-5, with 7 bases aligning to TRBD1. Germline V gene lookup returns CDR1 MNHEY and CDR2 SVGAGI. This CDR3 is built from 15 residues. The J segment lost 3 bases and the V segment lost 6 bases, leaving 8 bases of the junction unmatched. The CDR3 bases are TGTGCCAGCAGAAGCTCAGGGGGAGTCAATCAGCCCCAGCATTTT. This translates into CASRSSGGVNQPQHF.

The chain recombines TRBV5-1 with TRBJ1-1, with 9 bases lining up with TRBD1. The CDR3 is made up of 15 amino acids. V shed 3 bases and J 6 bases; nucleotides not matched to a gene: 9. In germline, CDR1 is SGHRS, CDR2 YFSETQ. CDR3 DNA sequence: TGCGCCAGCAGCTCCTACTCCGGGACAGGGTCTGAAGCTTTCTTT. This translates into CASSSYSGTGSEAFF.

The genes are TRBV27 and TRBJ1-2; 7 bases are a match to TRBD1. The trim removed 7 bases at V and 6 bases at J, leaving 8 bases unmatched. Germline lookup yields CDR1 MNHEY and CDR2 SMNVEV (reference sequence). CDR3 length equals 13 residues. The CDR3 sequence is CASTSTGWDGYTF. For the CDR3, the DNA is TGTGCCAGCACCTCGACAGGGTGGGATGGCTACACCTTC.

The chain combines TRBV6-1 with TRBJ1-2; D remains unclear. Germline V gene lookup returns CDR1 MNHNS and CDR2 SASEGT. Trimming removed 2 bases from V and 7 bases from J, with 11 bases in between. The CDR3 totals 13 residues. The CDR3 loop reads CASSERGDSGYTF. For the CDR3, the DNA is TGTGCCAGCAGTGAACGGGGAGATAGTGGCTACACCTTC.

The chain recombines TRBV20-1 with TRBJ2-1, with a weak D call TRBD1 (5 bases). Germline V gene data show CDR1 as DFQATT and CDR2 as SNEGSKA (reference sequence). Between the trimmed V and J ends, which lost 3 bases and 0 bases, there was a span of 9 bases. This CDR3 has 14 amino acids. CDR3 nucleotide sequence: TGCAGTGCTAGTGAACAGGACTCCTACAATGAGCAGTTCTTC. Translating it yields CSASEQDSYNEQFF.

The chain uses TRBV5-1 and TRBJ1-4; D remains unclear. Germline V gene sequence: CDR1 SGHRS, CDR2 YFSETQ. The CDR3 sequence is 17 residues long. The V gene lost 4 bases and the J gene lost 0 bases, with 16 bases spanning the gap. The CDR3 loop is CASSPDWGIATNEKLFF. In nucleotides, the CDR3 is TGCGCCAGCAGCCCGGACTGGGGTATTGCAACTAATGAAAAACTGTTTTTT. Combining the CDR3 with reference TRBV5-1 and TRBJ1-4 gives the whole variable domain KAGVTQTPRYLIKTRGQQVTLSCSPISGHRSVSWYQQTPGQGLQFLFEYFSETQRNKGNFPGRFSGRQFSNSRSEMNVSTLELGDSALYLCASSPDWGIATNEKLFFGSGTQLSVL.

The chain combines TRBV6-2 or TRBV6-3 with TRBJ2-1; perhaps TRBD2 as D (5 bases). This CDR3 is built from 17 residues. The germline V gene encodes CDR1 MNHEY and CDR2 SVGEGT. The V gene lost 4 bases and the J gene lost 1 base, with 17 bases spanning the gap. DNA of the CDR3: TGTGCCAGCAGTTCTATGGGCGGCGGGCGTTCCTACAATGAGCAGTTCTTC. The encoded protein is CASSSMGGGRSYNEQFF.

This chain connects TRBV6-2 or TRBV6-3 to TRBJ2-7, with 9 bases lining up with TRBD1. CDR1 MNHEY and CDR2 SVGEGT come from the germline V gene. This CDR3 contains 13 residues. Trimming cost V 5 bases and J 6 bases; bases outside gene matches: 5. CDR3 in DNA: TGTGCCAGCAGTCGCGGGACAGGGCGCGAGCAGTACGTC. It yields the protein CASSRGTGREQYV.

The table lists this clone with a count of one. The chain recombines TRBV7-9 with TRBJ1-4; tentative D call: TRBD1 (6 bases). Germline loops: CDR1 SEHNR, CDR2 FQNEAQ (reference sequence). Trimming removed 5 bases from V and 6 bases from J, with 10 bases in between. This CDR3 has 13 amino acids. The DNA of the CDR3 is TGTGCCAGCAGCCCCGGACAGTATGAAAAACTGTTTTTT. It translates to CASSPGQYEKLFF.